Presented here are 19 T cell receptor beta chains from one specimen sequenced in a study of T cell responses to AZD1222 COVID-19 vaccine. The data were produced by immunoSEQ multiplex PCR, yet TCRdb's version contains in-frame clones alone and is incomplete. The data show about 120,000 clones, with 90% seen just once and about 4.1% held by the top ten. Here the sequenced sample was peripheral blood, taken on day 0 of MenACWY control vaccination. The receptors stem from an adult in good health.

The genes are TRBV19 and TRBJ1-1; D gene ambiguous. The CDR3 covers 15 residues. CDR1 LNHDA and CDR2 SQIVND come from the germline V gene (reference sequence). V was trimmed by 4 bases and J by 0 bases, leaving 12 bases between them. CDR3 in amino acids: CASSTTGIMNTEAFF. The DNA of the CDR3 is TGTGCCAGTAGTACAACCGGGATTATGAACACTGAAGCTTTCTTT.

The chain joins TRBV27 to TRBJ2-1, with TRBD1 matching 8 bases. The CDR3 runs to 13 residues. The V gene end was trimmed by 3 bases and the J gene end by 8 bases; junction bases not matched to a gene: 3. Germline V gene data show CDR1 as MNHEY and CDR2 as SMNVEV (reference sequence). CDR3: CASSLQTGDEQFF. The CDR3 DNA reads TGTGCCAGCAGTTTGCAGACAGGGGATGAGCAGTTCTTC.

The gene calls are TRBV7-3 and TRBJ1-1; the D is unclear. The germline V gene encodes CDR1 SGHTA and CDR2 FQGTGA. The V and J ends lost 5 bases and 0 bases respectively, with 13 bases between them. CDR3 length: 15 amino acids. The CDR3: CASSRAGGLNTEAFF. The CDR3 DNA sequence: TGTGCCAGCAGCCGTGCAGGCGGGTTGAACACTGAAGCTTTCTTT.

The V gene is TRBV28, the J gene TRBJ2-1; possibly TRBD1 for D (6 bases). Looked up from germline, CDR1 is MDHEN and CDR2 is SYDVKM. There are 12 residues in the CDR3. Trimming took off 6 bases at V and 5 bases at J, with 8 bases between the two ends. Here the CDR3 reads CASRTGDNEQFF. The CDR3 DNA sequence: TGTGCCAGCAGGACAGGAGACAATGAGCAGTTCTTC.

The rearrangement links TRBV6-6 to TRBJ2-1, with 11 nucleotides matching TRBD2. The CDR3 consists of 16 residues. J gave up 3 bases and V 6 bases, and 7 bases lay outside the gene matches. Per the germline V gene, CDR1 is MNHNY and CDR2 is SVGAGI (reference sequence). CDR3 residues: CASRTLAGENYNEQFF. The CDR3 DNA reads TGTGCCAGCAGAACACTAGCGGGGGAGAACTACAATGAGCAGTTCTTC.

V and J are TRBV6-6 and TRBJ1-1; unclear D gene. Between the trimmed V and J ends, which lost 5 bases and 4 bases, there was a span of 14 bases. Germline assignment: CDR1 MNHNY and CDR2 SVGAGI (reference sequence). The CDR3 is made up of 14 amino acids. CDR3 sequence: CASSLSPVTTEAFF. DNA of the CDR3: TGTGCCAGCAGTCTTAGCCCGGTGACCACTGAAGCTTTCTTT.

V usage is TRBV21-1 and J usage is TRBJ2-7; whether TRBD2, the table's D call, matches the DNA was not checked. TRBV21-1 is a listed pseudogene. This CDR3 has 16 residues. In DNA form, the CDR3 reads TGTGCCAGCAGCAAGAGGTGGGGGGTAATTCCCTACGAGCAGTACGTC. Translated, it gives CASSKRWGVIPYEQYV.

The chain has TRBV7-9 and TRBJ2-3, with 12 positions matching TRBD2. This CDR3 region has 17 residues. Germline lookup yields CDR1 SEHNR and CDR2 FQNEAQ (reference sequence). V lost 2 bases and J lost 3; bases outside the gene matches: 6. The CDR3 sequence is CASSLLAGGLRTDTQYF. The DNA for the CDR3 is TGTGCCAGCAGCTTACTAGCGGGGGGGTTACGTACAGATACGCAGTATTTT.

This chain links TRBV5-6 with TRBJ1-3, with 7 bases aligning to TRBD1. The trim removed 2 bases at V and 0 bases at J, leaving 5 bases unmatched. CDR3 length: 16 residues. Germline V lookup: CDR1 SGHDT, CDR2 YYEEEE. CDR3 sequence: CASSLRQGLSGNTIYF. CDR3 nucleotides: TGTGCCAGCAGCTTACGACAGGGACTCTCTGGAAACACCATATATTTT.

This chain connects TRBV19 to TRBJ2-7; D possibly corresponds to TRBD1 (5 bases). This CDR3 contains 13 residues. Trimming stripped 4 bases from V and 6 bases from J, with 13 bases between. Germline V gene data show CDR1 as LNHDA and CDR2 as SQIVND (reference sequence). CDR3 protein: CASSSSPGSEQYV. The CDR3 bases are TGTGCCAGTAGTAGCTCCCCAGGGTCCGAGCAGTACGTC.

In the case of this clone: Within the sample, other DNA sequences also encode this same CDR3. The chain has TRBV18 and TRBJ2-2; tentatively, D is TRBD1 (5 bases). Trimming cost V 3 bases and J 6 bases, with 17 bases left between them. The germline V gene has CDR1 KGHSH and CDR2 LQKENI. The CDR3 is 16 residues long. The CDR3 protein is CASSPPPQGRAGELFF. CDR3 nucleotide sequence: TGTGCCAGCTCACCGCCTCCCCAGGGTAGGGCCGGGGAGCTGTTTTTT. The whole variable domain, remainder taken from reference TRBV18 and TRBJ2-2, is NAGVMQNPRHLVRRRGQEARLRCSPMKGHSHVYWYRQLPEEGLKFMVYLQKENIIDESGMPKERFSAEFPKEGPSILRIQQVVRGDSAAYFCASSPPPQGRAGELFFGEGSRLTVL.

The chain recombines TRBV6-2 or TRBV6-3 with TRBJ1-2, with D unresolved. CDR3 length: 14 amino acids. Germline assignment: CDR1 MNHEY and CDR2 SVGEGT. Trimming shortened V by 2 bases and J by 2 bases, and 9 bases separated the two germline ends. The CDR3 DNA reads as TGTGCCAGCAGTTACGAGCGACGGAACTATGGCTACACCTTC. Translation gives CASSYERRNYGYTF.

The CDR3 loop is CASSYSPTYEQYV. The CDR3 DNA is TGTGCCAGCAGTTACTCGCCCACCTACGAGCAGTACGTC. V is TRBV6-2 or TRBV6-3 and J is TRBJ2-7, with no clear D. V was cut by 0 bases and J by 2 bases, with 5 bases left in between. This CDR3 spans 13 amino acids. The germline V gene has CDR1 MNHEY and CDR2 SVGEGT.

The V and J genes are TRBV29-1 and TRBJ1-1; D uncertain. Trimming stripped 5 bases from V and 1 base from J, with 11 bases between. Germline CDR1 reads SQVTM; CDR2 reads ANQGSEA. This CDR3 contains 13 residues. For the CDR3, the DNA is TGCAGCGTTCTCCGACCCACGAACACTGAAGCTTTCTTT. Translated: CSVLRPTNTEAFF.

This chain joins TRBV2 and TRBJ1-5, with D hard to call. The length of the CDR3 is 14 residues. V lost 4 bases to trimming and J lost 2 bases, with 9 bases between them. Per the germline V gene, CDR1 is SNHLY and CDR2 is FYNNEI. As DNA, the CDR3 is TGTGCCAGCAGTGTACGAGCGGGCAATCAGCCCCAGCATTTT. Translated: CASSVRAGNQPQHF.

This clone was observed a handful of times. The chain links TRBV28 to TRBJ1-2; D unresolved. Germline assignment: CDR1 MDHEN and CDR2 SYDVKM. V dropped 2 bases and J dropped 8 bases, with 21 bases sitting between them. The CDR3 has 16 amino acids. Here the CDR3 reads CASSLNLAGKGSGYTF. CDR3 sequence (DNA): TGTGCCAGCAGTTTAAATTTGGCCGGGAAAGGGTCGGGCTACACCTTC.

The V call is TRBV5-1, the J call TRBJ2-1, with 12 bases that match TRBD1. The trim removed 2 bases at V and 9 bases at J, leaving 3 bases unmatched. The CDR3 sequence is 14 residues long. Germline CDR1 reads SGHRS; CDR2 reads YFSETQ. CDR3: CASSFGTGGTEQFF. The CDR3 DNA follows: TGCGCCAGCAGCTTCGGGACAGGGGGCACTGAGCAGTTCTTC.

The CDR3 is CASSPQGNYGYTF. Written as DNA, the CDR3 is TGTGCCAGCAGTCCGCAGGGGAACTATGGCTACACCTTC. The gene calls are TRBV6-5 and TRBJ1-2, with D maybe TRBD1 (6 bases). V lost 5 bases and J lost 2, with 9 bases in between. The CDR3 loop spans 13 amino acids. CDR1 is MNHEY and CDR2 is SVGAGI in the germline V gene.

This sequence joins TRBV7-9 and TRBJ2-5, with TRBD1 as a possible D gene (5 bases). Germline lookup yields CDR1 SEHNR and CDR2 FQNEAQ (reference sequence). The CDR3 is 17 residues long. The germline V and J ends were trimmed by 4 bases and 2 bases, with 20 bases remaining between them. The CDR3 sequence is CASSSSTAGLGQETQYF. Here the CDR3 DNA reads TGTGCCAGCAGCTCGTCAACGGCAGGGTTGGGTCAAGAGACCCAGTACTTC.